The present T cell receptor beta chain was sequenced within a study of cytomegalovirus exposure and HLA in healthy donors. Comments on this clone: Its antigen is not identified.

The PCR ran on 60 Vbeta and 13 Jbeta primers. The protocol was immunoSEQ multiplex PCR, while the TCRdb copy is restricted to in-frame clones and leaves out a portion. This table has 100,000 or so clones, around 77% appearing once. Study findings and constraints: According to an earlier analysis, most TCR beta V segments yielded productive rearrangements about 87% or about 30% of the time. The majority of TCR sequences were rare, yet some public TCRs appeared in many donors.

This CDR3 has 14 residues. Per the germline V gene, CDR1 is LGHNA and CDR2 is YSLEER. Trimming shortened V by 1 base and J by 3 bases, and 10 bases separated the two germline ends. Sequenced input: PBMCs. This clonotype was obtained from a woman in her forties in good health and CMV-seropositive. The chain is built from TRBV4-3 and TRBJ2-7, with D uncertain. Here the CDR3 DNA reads TGCGCCAGCAGCCAAGCCCTAGGCCACTACGAGCAGTACTTC. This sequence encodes CASSQALGHYEQYF.